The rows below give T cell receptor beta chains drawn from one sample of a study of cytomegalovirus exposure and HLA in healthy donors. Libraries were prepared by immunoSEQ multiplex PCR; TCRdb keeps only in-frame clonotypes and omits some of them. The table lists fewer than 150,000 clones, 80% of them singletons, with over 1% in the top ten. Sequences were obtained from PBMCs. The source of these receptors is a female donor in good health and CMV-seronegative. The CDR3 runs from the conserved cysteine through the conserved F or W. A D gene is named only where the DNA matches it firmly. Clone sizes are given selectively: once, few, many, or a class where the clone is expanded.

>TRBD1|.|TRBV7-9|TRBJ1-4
CASSARTGVNEKLFF
TGTGCCAGCAGCGCTCGGACAGGCGTAAATGAAAAACTGTTTTTT
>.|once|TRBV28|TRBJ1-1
CASGESLRGAFF
TGTGCCAGCGGGGAATCCCTGAGGGGGGCTTTCTTT
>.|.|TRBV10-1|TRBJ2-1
CASSYREGNEQFF
TGCGCCAGCTCTTACAGGGAGGGGAATGAGCAGTTCTTC
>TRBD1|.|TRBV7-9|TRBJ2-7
CASSEPPGTALPYEQYF
TGTGCCAGCAGCGAGCCCCCCGGGACAGCTCTCCCCTACGAGCAGTACTTC
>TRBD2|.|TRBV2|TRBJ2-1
CASSGLAGGEQFF
TGTGCCAGCAGTGGGCTAGCGGGAGGTGAGCAGTTCTTC
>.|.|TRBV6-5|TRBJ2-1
CASSLGLEQFF
TGTGCCAGCAGCCTGGGGCTAGAGCAGTTCTTC
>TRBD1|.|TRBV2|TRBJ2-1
CASRASGTASYNEQFF
TGTGCCAGCAGGGCCTCCGGGACAGCCTCCTACAATGAGCAGTTCTTC
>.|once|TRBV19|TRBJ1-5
CASSTQPGDNQPQHF
TGTGCCAGTAGTACTCAGCCAGGGGACAATCAGCCCCAGCATTTT
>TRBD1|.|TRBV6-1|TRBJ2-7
CASSEWAGGSYEQYF
TGTGCCAGCAGCGAATGGGCAGGGGGCTCCTACGAGCAGTACTTC
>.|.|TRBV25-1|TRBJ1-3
CASSAQGSGNTIYF
TGTGCCAGCAGTGCCCAGGGCTCTGGAAACACCATATATTTT
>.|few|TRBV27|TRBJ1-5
CASRMTEYSNQPQHF
TGTGCCAGCAGGATGACAGAGTATAGCAATCAGCCCCAGCATTTT
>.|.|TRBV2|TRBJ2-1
CASSEPGEQFF
TGTGCCAGCAGCGAGCCGGGAGAGCAGTTCTTC
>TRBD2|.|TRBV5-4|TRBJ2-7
CASSSTPPGLVFYEQYF
TGTGCCAGCAGCTCCACTCCCCCGGGACTAGTGTTCTACGAGCAGTACTTC
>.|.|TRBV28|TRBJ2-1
CASSPYLYNEQFF
TGTGCCAGCAGTCCGTATCTTTACAATGAGCAGTTCTTC
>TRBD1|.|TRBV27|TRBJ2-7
CASSLGQGVYEQYF
TGTGCCAGCAGCCTAGGACAGGGGGTCTACGAGCAGTACTTC
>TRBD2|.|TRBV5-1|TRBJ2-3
CASSLGSSGISDTQYF
TGCGCCAGCAGCTTGGGGTCAAGCGGGATTTCAGATACGCAGTATTTT
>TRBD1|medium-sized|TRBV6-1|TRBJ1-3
CASSEFTGGSSSGNTIYF
TGTGCCAGCAGCGAATTTACAGGGGGCTCGAGCTCTGGAAACACCATATATTTT
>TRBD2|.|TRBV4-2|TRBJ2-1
CASSQDTGTSYNEQFF
TGTGCCAGCAGCCAAGATACCGGGACTAGTTACAATGAGCAGTTCTTC
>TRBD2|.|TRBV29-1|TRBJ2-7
CSVGPSGDYEQYF
TGCAGCGTTGGGCCTAGCGGAGATTACGAGCAGTACTTC
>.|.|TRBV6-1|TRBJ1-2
CASSEGGMAYGYTF
TGTGCCAGCAGTGAAGGAGGGATGGCCTATGGCTACACCTTC
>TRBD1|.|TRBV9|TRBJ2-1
CASSVGGTGNGGEQFF
TGTGCCAGCAGCGTAGGGGGGACAGGGAACGGGGGTGAGCAGTTCTTC
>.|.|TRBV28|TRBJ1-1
CASSLYDRSNTEAFF
TGTGCCAGCAGTTTATATGACAGGTCGAACACTGAAGCTTTCTTT
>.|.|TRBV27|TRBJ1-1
CASSTRGSHTEAFF
TGTGCCAGCAGTACGCGGGGTTCTCACACTGAAGCTTTCTTT
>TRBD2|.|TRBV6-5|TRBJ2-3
CASSDRAGLADTQYF
TGTGCCAGCAGCGATCGAGCGGGACTAGCGGATACGCAGTATTTT
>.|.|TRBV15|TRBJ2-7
CATSRDPQGQQYF
TGTGCCACCAGCAGAGATCCCCAGGGCCAGCAGTACTTC
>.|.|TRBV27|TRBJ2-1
CASSLGKRERINEQFF
TGTGCCAGCAGTTTAGGGAAGAGGGAGCGGATCAATGAGCAGTTCTTC
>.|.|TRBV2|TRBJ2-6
CATVQPPYGANVLTF
TGTGCCACAGTACAGCCCCCTTATGGGGCCAACGTCCTGACTTTC
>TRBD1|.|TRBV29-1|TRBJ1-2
CSAKPGTGSNYGYTF
TGCAGCGCAAAACCCGGGACAGGGTCTAACTATGGCTACACCTTC
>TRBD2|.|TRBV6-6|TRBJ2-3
CASSYDSGTDTQYF
TGTGCCAGCAGTTACGATAGCGGGACTGATACGCAGTATTTT
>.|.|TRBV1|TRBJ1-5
CTSSHKSSRALYSNQPQHF
TGCACCAGCAGCCACAAAAGTTCCAGGGCACTTTATAGCAATCAGCCCCAGCATTTT
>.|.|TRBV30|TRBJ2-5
CAWSSPGTKAETQYF
TGTGCCTGGAGTTCCCCCGGGACAAAGGCAGAGACCCAGTACTTC
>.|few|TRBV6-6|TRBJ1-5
CASSYSGSYQPQHF
TGTGCCAGCAGTTACTCGGGGAGCTATCAGCCCCAGCATTTT
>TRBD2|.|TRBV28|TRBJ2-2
CASTSGAPGELFF
TGTGCCAGCACTAGCGGGGCGCCCGGGGAGCTGTTTTTT
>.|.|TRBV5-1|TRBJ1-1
CASSLEDRSEAFF
TGCGCCAGCAGCTTGGAAGACAGATCCGAAGCTTTCTTT
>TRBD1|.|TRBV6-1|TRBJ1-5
CARRTGRSNQPQHF
TGTGCCAGACGGACAGGAAGGAGCAATCAGCCCCAGCATTTT
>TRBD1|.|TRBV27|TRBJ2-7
CAILRTGSPLFSYEQYF
TGTGCCATCCTTCGGACAGGGAGCCCTCTCTTTTCCTACGAGCAGTACTTC
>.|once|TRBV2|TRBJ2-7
CASRDPEDSLYEQYF
TGTGCCAGCAGAGATCCGGAGGACAGTCTATACGAGCAGTACTTC